The 17 T cell receptor beta chains below were found in one sample sequenced in a study of spatial heterogeneity in lung cancer. TCRdb used MiXCR to reprocess the 5' RACE reads, holding one entry per CDR3 protein. The sample yields about 39,000 distinct CDR3 sequences, under 6.5% seen once. Time point defined: sample taken at primary tumor resection. Extraction of whole RNA from tumor, nontumor lung or frozen PBMC preceded unsorted sequencing. This sample comprised PBMCs, obtained at surgery. These receptor sequences come from a male donor with early-stage non-small cell lung cancer.

Many counts were recorded for this clonotype. The chain uses TRBV20-1 and TRBJ2-3; D is unclear. CDR1 and CDR2 (germline): DFQATT, SNEGSKA (reference sequence). Deletions cut 4 bases from V and 0 bases from J, with 5 bases between. The CDR3 loop spans 12 amino acids. CDR3 sequence: CSAMMSTDTQYF. DNA of the CDR3: TGCAGTGCTATGATGAGCACAGATACGCAGTATTTT.

This clonotype was recorded at least ten times. The chain recombines TRBV20-1 with TRBJ2-7; 9 bases fit TRBD1. CDR3 length equals 14 residues. CDR1 and CDR2 (germline): DFQATT, SNEGSKA (reference sequence). V gave up 0 bases and J gave up 5 bases; unmatched junction bases: 5. The CDR3 nucleotides read TGCAGTGCTAGAGATAACAGGGGGCGGGACGAGCAGTACTTC. Its translation is CSARDNRGRDEQYF.

This clonotype was detected ten times or more. The V and J genes are TRBV19 and TRBJ1-5, with TRBD1 matching over 10 bases. The J segment lost 4 bases and the V segment lost 5 bases, leaving 11 bases of the junction unmatched. CDR1 is LNHDA, CDR2 SQIVND, per germline (reference sequence). The CDR3 has 17 residues. This CDR3 is CASSSRDRGADNQPQHF. The CDR3 DNA reads TGTGCCAGTAGTTCCCGGGACAGGGGAGCAGATAATCAGCCCCAGCATTTT.

The chain is built from TRBV15 and TRBJ2-6, with 12 bases fitting TRBD1. The CDR3 is 18 amino acids. V was clipped by 1 base and J by 3 bases; unmatched bases: 4. Germline V gene sequence: CDR1 LNHNV, CDR2 YYDKDF (reference sequence). The CDR3 here is CATSRVGDRGLGANVLTF. CDR3 nucleotides: TGTGCCACCAGCAGAGTCGGGGACAGGGGGCTTGGGGCCAACGTCCTGACTTTC.

This clonotype was picked up many times. This chain's CDR3 is CSASTGGFEGGELFF. CDR3 DNA sequence: TGCAGCGCTTCGACAGGGGGCTTCGAGGGCGGGGAGCTGTTTTTT. The chain combines TRBV29-1 with TRBJ2-2; TRBD1 aligns across 10 bases. The CDR3 sequence is 15 residues long. CDR1 is SQVTM, CDR2 ANQGSEA, per germline. Trimming at V came to 7 bases and at J to 7 bases, leaving 12 bases not matched to a gene.

This clonotype has ten or more counts. The chain joins TRBV5-6 to TRBJ2-5, with D unclear. The CDR3 runs 14 residues. From germline, CDR1 is SGHDT and CDR2 YYEEEE. V lost 2 bases and J lost 1, with 9 bases in between. The CDR3 reads CASSFGASQETQYF. The DNA of the CDR3 is TGTGCCAGCAGCTTTGGTGCGAGCCAAGAGACCCAGTACTTC.

This clonotype came up many times. V and J are TRBV12-3 or TRBV12-4 and TRBJ1-5; D uncertain. CDR3 length equals 16 residues. The V end was cut by 6 bases, the J end by 2 bases, with 17 bases between. The CDR3 nucleotides are TGTGCCAGCAGCCCAACAGAGACGGAAGGCAATCAGCCCCAGCATTTT. It encodes CASSPTETEGNQPQHF.

This clonotype occurred a few times. The CDR3 DNA reads TGTGCCATCAGTTTTACGGCCCCGGAGACCCAGTACTTC. It translates to CAISFTAPETQYF. V gene TRBV10-3 combines with J gene TRBJ2-5, with no clear D. Germline CDR1 and CDR2: ENHRY and SYGVKD. V was cut by 5 bases and J by 5 bases, with 12 bases left in between. The CDR3 is made up of 13 amino acids.

Many counts were recorded for this clonotype. The gene calls are TRBV20-1 and TRBJ1-2, with TRBD1 as a possible D gene (6 bases). The germline V gene encodes CDR1 DFQATT and CDR2 SNEGSKA (reference sequence). V was clipped by 0 bases and J by 5 bases, with 10 bases between them. The CDR3 loop spans 13 amino acids. CDR3 amino acids: CSARDIQGYGYTF. The CDR3 bases are TGCAGTGCTAGAGATATACAGGGATATGGCTACACCTTC.

This clonotype was observed at least ten times. This chain uses TRBV29-1 with TRBJ1-1; TRBD1 is a possible D gene (5 bases). V dropped 4 bases and J dropped 3 bases, with 6 bases sitting between them. Germline values: CDR1 SQVTM, CDR2 ANQGSEA. The CDR3 length is 11 residues. This CDR3 reads CSVARDTEAFF. CDR3 nucleotides: TGCAGCGTTGCCAGGGACACTGAAGCTTTCTTT.

V and J are TRBV5-4 and TRBJ2-6; D is undetermined. The CDR3 runs 16 residues. Trimming removed 3 bases from V and 4 bases from J, with 14 bases in between. Germline CDR1 SGHNT, CDR2 YYREEE (reference sequence). CDR3 coding DNA: TGTGCCAGCAGCTACACAGTACGGACCGGGGCCAACGTCCTGACTTTC. It is translated as CASSYTVRTGANVLTF. Full variable domain (missing parts from reference TRBV5-4 and TRBJ2-6): ETGVTQSPTHLIKTRGQQVTLRCSSQSGHNTVSWYQQALGQGPQFIFQYYREEENGRGNFPPRFSGLQFPNYSSELNVNALELDDSALYLCASSYTVRTGANVLTFGAGSRLTVL.

The CDR3, as DNA: TGTGCCAGCAGTCCACGGGACAGGGGGCCCTATGGCTACACCTTC. It specifies CASSPRDRGPYGYTF. The V call is TRBV6-5, the J call TRBJ1-2; 12 nucleotides align to TRBD1. Looked up from germline, CDR1 is MNHEY and CDR2 is SVGAGI. The trim removed 5 bases at V and 4 bases at J, leaving 5 bases unmatched. CDR3 length equals 15 residues.

This clonotype has more than one count but fewer than ten. The chain is built from TRBV3-1 and TRBJ2-1; TRBD1 might be the D (5 bases). Trimming stripped 1 base from V and 7 bases from J, with 11 bases between. The germline V gene encodes CDR1 LGHDT and CDR2 YNNKEL (reference sequence). The CDR3 covers 14 residues. The CDR3 protein is CASSQAGLGNEQFF. The DNA for the CDR3 is TGTGCCAGCAGCCAAGCAGGGTTAGGGAATGAGCAGTTCTTC.

This clonotype has at least ten counts. The chain uses TRBV7-2 and TRBJ2-1; 11 nucleotides align to TRBD2. Germline V lookup: CDR1 SGHTA, CDR2 FQGNSA. With V trimmed by 1 base and J by 8 bases, 4 bases remained unmatched. The CDR3 covers 15 residues. Here the CDR3 reads CASSLVAGGGYEQFF. The CDR3 coding sequence is TGTGCCAGCAGCTTAGTAGCGGGGGGGGGCTATGAGCAGTTCTTC.

This clonotype was detected many times. The chain has TRBV18 and TRBJ2-1; 11 nucleotides align to TRBD2. V gave up 2 bases and J gave up 5 bases; unmatched junction bases: 8. The CDR3 is 17 residues long. The germline V gene encodes CDR1 KGHSH and CDR2 LQKENI. The CDR3 bases are TGTGCCAGCTCACCAATGTCCGTAGCGGGGGGGAACAATGAGCAGTTCTTC. Protein: CASSPMSVAGGNNEQFF.

Many counts were recorded for this clonotype. The chain has TRBV20-1 and TRBJ1-5; a weak D match, TRBD1 (5 bases). This CDR3 has 16 amino acids. V was trimmed by 0 bases and J by 4 bases, leaving 16 bases between them. In germline, CDR1 is DFQATT, CDR2 SNEGSKA (reference sequence). For the CDR3, the DNA is TGCAGTGCTAGAGAAGAGTCGAGGCAGGGTAATCAGCCCCAGCATTTT. Protein sequence: CSAREESRQGNQPQHF.

This clonotype has at least ten counts. This chain connects TRBV5-5 to TRBJ1-4; D perhaps matches TRBD1 (5 bases). V gave up 2 bases and J gave up 5 bases, with 13 bases separating them. Germline loops: CDR1 SGHKS, CDR2 YYEKEE (reference sequence). CDR3 length: 15 residues. The CDR3 nucleotides are TGTGCCAGCAGCTTATACCAGGGAGGAAATGAAAAACTGTTTTTT. Amino acid sequence: CASSLYQGGNEKLFF.